This T cell receptor beta chain stems from a study of T cell changes during pregnancy in multiple sclerosis. Germline V CDR1 and CDR2: MNHEY, SVGAGI. CDR3 size: 11 residues. V lost 6 bases to trimming and J lost 3 bases, with 5 bases between them. Sequencing used immunoSEQ multiplex PCR; TCRdb keeps in-frame clones, though not all of them. The sample lists tens of thousands of clones, about 94% occurring once. The sequence derives from a female donor with multiple sclerosis, enrolled in a pregnancy study. The material was CD4+ T cells from peripheral blood mononuclear cells, obtained in the first trimester of pregnancy. V gene TRBV6-5 combines with J gene TRBJ1-1, with no clear D. The CDR3 region is CASRRDTEAFF. DNA for the CDR3: TGTGCCAGCAGGAGGGACACTGAAGCTTTCTTT.